The present TCR beta chain was sequenced within a study of blood T cell repertoires in COVID-19. On the study more broadly: Material from acute and convalescent COVID-19 was sourced from the United States, Italy and Spain. From T cells, B-cell-depleted T cells, or PBMCs came the material, which was cDNA or gDNA.

Seattle patient enrollment occurred during active infection, with longitudinal follow-up thereafter. CDR1 is KGHSH, CDR2 LQKENI, per germline. This CDR3 comprises 17 residues. Trimming cost V 3 bases and J 1 base; bases outside gene matches: 11. Original methodology: Reference gene primer amplification gave estimated nucleated cell counts. TCRdb keeps only in-frame clones here, not all; method: immunoSEQ multiplex PCR. From that table come the V and J calls and clone size; the DNA was used to work out D and trimming. The sample has about 370,000 clones, around 92% seen once. This sequence originates from a woman aged 30 to 39 with COVID-19, enrolled during active disease. The chain joins TRBV18 to TRBJ1-1; the match to TRBD1 covers 7 bases. Material for sequencing was peripheral blood. The CDR3 loop reads CASSPQPSGQRNTEAFF. In DNA form, the CDR3 reads TGTGCCAGCTCACCCCAACCCTCGGGACAGCGGAACACTGAAGCTTTCTTT.